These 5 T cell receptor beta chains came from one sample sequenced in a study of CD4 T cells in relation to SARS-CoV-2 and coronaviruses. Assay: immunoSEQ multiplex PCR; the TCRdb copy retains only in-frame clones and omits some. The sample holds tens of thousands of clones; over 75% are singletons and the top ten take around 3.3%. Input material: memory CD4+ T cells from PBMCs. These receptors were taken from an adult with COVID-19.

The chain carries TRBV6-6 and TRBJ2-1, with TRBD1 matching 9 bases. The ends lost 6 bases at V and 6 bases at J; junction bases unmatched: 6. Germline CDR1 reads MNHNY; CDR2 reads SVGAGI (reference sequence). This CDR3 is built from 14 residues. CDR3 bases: TGTGCCAGCAGGAGGACAGGGGACTCCAATGAGCAGTTCTTC. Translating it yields CASRRTGDSNEQFF.

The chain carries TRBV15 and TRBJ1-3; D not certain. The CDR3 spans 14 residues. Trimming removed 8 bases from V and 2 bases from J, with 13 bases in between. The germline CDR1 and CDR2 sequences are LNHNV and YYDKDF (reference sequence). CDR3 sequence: CATGESFAGNTIYF. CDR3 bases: TGTGCCACCGGCGAGAGTTTCGCTGGAAACACCATATATTTT.

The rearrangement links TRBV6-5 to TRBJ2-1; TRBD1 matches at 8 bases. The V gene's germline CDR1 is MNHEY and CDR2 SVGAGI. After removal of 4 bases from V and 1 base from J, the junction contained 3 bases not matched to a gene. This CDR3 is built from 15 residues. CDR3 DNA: TGTGCCAGCAGTTTGAGGACAGGGTCCTACAATGAGCAGTTCTTC. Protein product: CASSLRTGSYNEQFF.

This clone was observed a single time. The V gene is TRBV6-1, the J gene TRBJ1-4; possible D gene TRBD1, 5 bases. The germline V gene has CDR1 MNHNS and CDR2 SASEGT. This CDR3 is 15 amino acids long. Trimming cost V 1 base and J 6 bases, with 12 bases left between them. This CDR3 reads CASSEGRRQYEKLFF. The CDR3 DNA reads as TGTGCCAGCAGTGAAGGTCGTCGACAGTATGAAAAACTGTTTTTT.

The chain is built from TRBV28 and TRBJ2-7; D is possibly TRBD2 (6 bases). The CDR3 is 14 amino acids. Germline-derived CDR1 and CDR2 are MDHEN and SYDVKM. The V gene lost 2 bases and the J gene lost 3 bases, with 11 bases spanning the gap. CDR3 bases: TGTGCCAGCAGTTTAATCGCGGGAAGCTACGAGCAGTACTTC. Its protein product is CASSLIAGSYEQYF.